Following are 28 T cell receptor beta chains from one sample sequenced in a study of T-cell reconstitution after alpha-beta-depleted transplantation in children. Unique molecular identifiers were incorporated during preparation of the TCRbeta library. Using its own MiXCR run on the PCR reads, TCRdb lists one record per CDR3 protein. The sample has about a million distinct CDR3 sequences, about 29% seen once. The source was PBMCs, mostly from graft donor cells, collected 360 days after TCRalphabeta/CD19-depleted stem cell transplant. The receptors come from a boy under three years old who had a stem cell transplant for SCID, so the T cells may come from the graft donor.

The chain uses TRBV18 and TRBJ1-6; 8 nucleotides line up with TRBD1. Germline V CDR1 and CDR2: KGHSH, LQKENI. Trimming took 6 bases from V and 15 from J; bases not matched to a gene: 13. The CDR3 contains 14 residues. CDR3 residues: CASSLDRAPGVLHF. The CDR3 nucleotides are TGTGCCAGCTCTCTGGACAGGGCCCCGGGGGTCCTCCACTTT.

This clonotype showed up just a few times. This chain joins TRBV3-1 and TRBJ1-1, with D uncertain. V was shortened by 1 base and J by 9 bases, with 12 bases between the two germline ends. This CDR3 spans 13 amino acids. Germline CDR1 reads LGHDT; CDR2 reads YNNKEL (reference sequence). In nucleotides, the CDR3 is TGTGCCAGCAGCCAAGGTTGGAACTCGAAAGCTTTCTTT. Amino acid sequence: CASSQGWNSKAFF. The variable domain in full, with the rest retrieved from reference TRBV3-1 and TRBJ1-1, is DTAVSQTPKYLVTQMGNDKSIKCEQNLGHDTMYWYKQDSKKFLKIMFSYNNKELIINETVPNRFSPKSPDKAHLNLHINSLELGDSAVYFCASSQGWNSKAFFGQGTRLTVV.

The CDR3 DNA reads as TGCAGCGATGGACTAGCGGGGGGTGACAATGAGCAGTTCTTC. It translates to CSDGLAGGDNEQFF. The chain carries TRBV29-1 and TRBJ2-1; TRBD2 agrees at 14 bases. This CDR3 is 14 amino acids long. Germline V gene sequence: CDR1 SQVTM, CDR2 ANQGSEA. Trimming at V came to 7 bases and at J to 5 bases, leaving 4 bases not matched to a gene.

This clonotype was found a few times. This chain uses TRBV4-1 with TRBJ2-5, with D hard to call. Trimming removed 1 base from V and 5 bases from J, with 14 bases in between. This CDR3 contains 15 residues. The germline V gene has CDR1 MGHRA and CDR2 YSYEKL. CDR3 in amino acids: CASSQVYSPGETQYF. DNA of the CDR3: TGCGCCAGCAGCCAAGTCTACTCCCCTGGGGAGACCCAGTACTTC.

The CDR3 loop is CASKSGGGTDTQYF. The DNA for the CDR3 is TGTGCCAGCAAGTCCGGCGGTGGCACAGATACGCAGTATTTT. V usage is TRBV2 and J usage is TRBJ2-3; D gene ambiguous. V dropped 7 bases and J dropped 1 base, with 12 bases sitting between them. The CDR3 runs 14 residues. Germline V gives CDR1 SNHLY, CDR2 FYNNEI.

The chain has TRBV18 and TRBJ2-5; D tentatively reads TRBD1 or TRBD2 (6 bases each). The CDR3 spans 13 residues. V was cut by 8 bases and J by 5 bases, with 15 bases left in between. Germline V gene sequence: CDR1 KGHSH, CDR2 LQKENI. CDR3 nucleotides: TGTGCCAGCAGCCCTCCGGGGGCCGAGACCCAGTACTTC. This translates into CASSPPGAETQYF.

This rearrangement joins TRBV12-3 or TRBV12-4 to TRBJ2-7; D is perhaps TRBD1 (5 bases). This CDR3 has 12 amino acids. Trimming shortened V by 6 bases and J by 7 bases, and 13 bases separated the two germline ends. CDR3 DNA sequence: TGTGCCAGCAGGGTAGGACCAGGGGAGCAGTACTTC. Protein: CASRVGPGEQYF.

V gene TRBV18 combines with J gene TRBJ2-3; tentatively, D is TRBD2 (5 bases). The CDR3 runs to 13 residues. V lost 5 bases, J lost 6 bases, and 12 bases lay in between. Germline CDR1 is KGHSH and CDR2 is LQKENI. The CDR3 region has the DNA TGTGCCAGCTCATTGTTGGAGCGGGATACGCAGTATTTT. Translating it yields CASSLLERDTQYF.

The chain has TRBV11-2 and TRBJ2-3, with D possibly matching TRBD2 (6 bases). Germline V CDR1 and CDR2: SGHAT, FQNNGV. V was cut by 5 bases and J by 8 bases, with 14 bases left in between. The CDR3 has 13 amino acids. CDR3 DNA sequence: TGTGCCAGCAGCCTCTGGACTACCACTACGCAGTATTTT. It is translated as CASSLWTTTTQYF.

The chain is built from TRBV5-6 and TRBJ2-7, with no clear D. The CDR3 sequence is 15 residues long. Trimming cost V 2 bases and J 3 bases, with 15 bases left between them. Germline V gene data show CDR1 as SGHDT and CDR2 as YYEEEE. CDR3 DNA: TGTGCCAGCAGCTTTACCTCCAGTGGCTTCTACGAGCAGTACTTC. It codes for CASSFTSSGFYEQYF.

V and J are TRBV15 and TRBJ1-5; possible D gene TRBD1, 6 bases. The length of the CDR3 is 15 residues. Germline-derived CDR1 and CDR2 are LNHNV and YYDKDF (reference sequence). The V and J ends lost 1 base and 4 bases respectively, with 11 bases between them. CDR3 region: CATSRVGQLNQPQHF. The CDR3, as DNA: TGTGCCACCAGCAGAGTCGGACAGCTAAATCAGCCCCAGCATTTT.

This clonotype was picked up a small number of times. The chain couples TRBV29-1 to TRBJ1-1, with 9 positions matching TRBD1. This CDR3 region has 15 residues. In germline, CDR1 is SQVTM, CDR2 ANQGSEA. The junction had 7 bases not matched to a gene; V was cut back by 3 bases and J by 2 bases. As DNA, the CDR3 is TGCAGCGTTGAGGGGACAGGGTGGCATAACACTGAAGCTTTCTTT. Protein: CSVEGTGWHNTEAFF.

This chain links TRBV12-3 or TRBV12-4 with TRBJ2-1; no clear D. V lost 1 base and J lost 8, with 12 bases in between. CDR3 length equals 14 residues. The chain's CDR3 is CASSLVPSGYEQFF. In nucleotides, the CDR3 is TGTGCCAGCAGTTTAGTTCCCTCGGGCTATGAGCAGTTCTTC.

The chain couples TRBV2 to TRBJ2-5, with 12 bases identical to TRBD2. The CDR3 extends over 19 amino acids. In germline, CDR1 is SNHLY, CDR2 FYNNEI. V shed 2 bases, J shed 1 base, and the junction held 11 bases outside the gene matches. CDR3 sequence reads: CASSESAGSSGGAQETQYF. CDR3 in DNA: TGTGCCAGCAGTGAAAGTGCAGGGTCTAGCGGGGGGGCCCAAGAGACCCAGTACTTC.

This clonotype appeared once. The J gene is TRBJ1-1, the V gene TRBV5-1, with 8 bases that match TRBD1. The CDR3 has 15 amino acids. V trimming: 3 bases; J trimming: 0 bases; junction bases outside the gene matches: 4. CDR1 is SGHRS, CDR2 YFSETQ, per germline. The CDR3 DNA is TGCGCCAGCAGCTCTCACAGGGGGATGAACACTGAAGCTTTCTTT. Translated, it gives CASSSHRGMNTEAFF.

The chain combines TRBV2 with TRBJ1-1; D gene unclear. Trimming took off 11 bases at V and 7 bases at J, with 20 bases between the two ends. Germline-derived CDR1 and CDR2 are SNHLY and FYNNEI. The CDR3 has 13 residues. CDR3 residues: CAFCFDPAREAFF. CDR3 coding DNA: TGTGCCTTCTGTTTTGATCCCGCGCGTGAAGCTTTCTTT.

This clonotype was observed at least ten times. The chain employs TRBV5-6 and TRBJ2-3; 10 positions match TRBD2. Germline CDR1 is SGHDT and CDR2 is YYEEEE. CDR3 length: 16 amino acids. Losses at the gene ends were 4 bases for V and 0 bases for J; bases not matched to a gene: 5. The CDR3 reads CASSPRTSGSTDTQYF. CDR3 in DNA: TGTGCCAGCAGCCCCCGGACTAGCGGTAGCACAGATACGCAGTATTTT.

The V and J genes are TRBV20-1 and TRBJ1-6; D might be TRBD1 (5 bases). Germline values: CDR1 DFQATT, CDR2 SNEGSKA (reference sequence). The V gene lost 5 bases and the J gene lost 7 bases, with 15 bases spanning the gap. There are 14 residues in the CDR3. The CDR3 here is CSAGEGAPNSPLHF. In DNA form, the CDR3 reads TGCAGTGCTGGGGAAGGGGCTCCAAATTCACCCCTCCACTTT.

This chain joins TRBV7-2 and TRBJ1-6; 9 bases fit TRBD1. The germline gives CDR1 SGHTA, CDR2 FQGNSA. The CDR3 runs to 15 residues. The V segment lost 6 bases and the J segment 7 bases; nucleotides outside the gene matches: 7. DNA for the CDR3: TGTGCCAGCAGAAGGGACAGGGCGGGCAATTCACCCCTCCACTTT. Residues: CASRRDRAGNSPLHF.

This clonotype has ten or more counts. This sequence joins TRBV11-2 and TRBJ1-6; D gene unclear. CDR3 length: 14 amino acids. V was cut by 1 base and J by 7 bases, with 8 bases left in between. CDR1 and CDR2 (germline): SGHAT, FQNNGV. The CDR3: CASSLGPRNSPLHF. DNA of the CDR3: TGTGCCAGCAGCTTAGGGCCGCGGAATTCACCCCTCCACTTT.

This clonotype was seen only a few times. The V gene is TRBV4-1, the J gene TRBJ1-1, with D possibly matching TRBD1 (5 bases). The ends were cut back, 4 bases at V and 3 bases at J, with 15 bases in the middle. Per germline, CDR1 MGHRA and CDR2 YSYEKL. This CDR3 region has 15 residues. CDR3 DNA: TGCGCCAGCAGCCGAACCCGGGAGGGGCACACTGAAGCTTTCTTT. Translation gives CASSRTREGHTEAFF.

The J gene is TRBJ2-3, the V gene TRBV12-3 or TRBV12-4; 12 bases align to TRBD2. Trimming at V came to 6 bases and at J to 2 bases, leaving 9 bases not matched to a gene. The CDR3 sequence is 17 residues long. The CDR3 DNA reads TGTGCCAGCAGCTCACTAGCGGGGGGTTTCTACACAGATACGCAGTATTTT. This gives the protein CASSSLAGGFYTDTQYF.

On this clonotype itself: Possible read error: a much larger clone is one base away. The CDR3 is CGSSPRGYGSGNTIYF. DNA for the CDR3: TGTGGCAGCAGCCCTCGGGGTTACGGCTCTGGAAACACCATATATTTT. V usage is TRBV7-9 and J usage is TRBJ1-3, with D hard to call. This CDR3 spans 16 amino acids. The germline V gene has CDR1 SEHNR and CDR2 FQNEAQ (reference sequence).

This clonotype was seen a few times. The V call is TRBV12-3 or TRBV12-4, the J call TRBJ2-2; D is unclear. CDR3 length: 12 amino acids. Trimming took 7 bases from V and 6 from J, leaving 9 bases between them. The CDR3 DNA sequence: TGTGCCAGCATCCCGTATTCCGGGGAGCTGTTTTTT. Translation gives CASIPYSGELFF.

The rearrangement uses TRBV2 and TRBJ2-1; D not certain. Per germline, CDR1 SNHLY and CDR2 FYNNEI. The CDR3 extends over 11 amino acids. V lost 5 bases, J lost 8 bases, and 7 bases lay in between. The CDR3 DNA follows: TGTGCCAGCAGTAGTCGTCATGAGCAGTTCTTC. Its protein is CASSSRHEQFF.

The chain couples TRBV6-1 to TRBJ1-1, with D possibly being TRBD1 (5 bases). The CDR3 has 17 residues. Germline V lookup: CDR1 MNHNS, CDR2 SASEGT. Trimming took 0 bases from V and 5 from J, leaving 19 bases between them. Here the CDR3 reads CASSEAHLRPGRTEAFF. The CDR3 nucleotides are TGTGCCAGCAGTGAAGCCCACCTTCGGCCAGGGCGTACTGAAGCTTTCTTT.

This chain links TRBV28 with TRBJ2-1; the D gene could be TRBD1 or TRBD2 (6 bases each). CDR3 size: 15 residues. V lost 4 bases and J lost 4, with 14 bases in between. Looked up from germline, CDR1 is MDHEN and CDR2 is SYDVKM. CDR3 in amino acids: CASSSTGRSYNEQFF. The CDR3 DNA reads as TGTGCCAGCAGTTCCACAGGGAGGTCGTACAATGAGCAGTTCTTC.

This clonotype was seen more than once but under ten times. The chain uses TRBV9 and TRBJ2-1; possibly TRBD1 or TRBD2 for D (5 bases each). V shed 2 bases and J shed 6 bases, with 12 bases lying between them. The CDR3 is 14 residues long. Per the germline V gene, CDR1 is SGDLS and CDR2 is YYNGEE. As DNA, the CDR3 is TGTGCCAGCAGCGTCTTCTCCGGGACCAATGAGCAGTTCTTC. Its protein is CASSVFSGTNEQFF.